This T cell receptor (beta chain) was retrieved from a study of shared clonotypes between healthy human individuals. Clones were sequenced by immunoSEQ multiplex PCR, and TCRdb holds only the in-frame ones, with some missing. The sample lists around 2.5 million clones, under 95% occurring once. The V and J ends lost 1 base and 3 bases respectively, with 7 bases between them. From germline, CDR1 is LNHNV and CDR2 YYDKDF (reference sequence). The CDR3 sequence is 14 residues long. The authors divided CD4+ cells into CD45RA+ naive and CD45RA-negative memory subsets. This chain joins TRBV15 and TRBJ2-1, with TRBD1 as a possible D gene (5 bases). Sequenced material: naive CD4+ T cells from PBMCs. Described subset: CD45RA+ positively selected. This receptor was identified in a man aged 18-30 years in good health. Some clones in this sample may be carry-over from other donors' samples. CDR3 sequence: CATSRAQGYNEQFF. CDR3 sequence (DNA): TGTGCCACCAGCAGAGCCCAGGGCTACAATGAGCAGTTCTTC.